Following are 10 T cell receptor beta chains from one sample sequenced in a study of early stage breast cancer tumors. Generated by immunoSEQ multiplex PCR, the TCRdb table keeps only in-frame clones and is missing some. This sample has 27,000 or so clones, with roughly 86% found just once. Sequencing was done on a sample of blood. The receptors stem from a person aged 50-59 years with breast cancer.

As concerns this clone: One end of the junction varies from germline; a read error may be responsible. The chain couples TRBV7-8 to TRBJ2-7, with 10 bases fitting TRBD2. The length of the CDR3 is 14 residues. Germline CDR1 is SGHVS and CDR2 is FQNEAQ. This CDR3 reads CASSLGLAGAPPVF. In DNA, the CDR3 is TGTGCCAGCAGCTTAGGGCTAGCGGGAGCCCCTCCGGTTTTC.

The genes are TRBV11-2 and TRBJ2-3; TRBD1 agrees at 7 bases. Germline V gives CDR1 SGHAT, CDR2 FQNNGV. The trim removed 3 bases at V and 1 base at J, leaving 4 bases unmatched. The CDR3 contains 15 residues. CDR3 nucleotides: TGTGCCAGCAGCTTCGGAACAGGGGGCACAGATACGCAGTATTTT. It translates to CASSFGTGGTDTQYF.

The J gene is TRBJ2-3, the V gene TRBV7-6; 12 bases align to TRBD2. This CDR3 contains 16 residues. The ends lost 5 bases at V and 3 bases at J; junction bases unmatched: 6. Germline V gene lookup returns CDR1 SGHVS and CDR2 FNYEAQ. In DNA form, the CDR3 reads TGTGCCAGCAGCCTCCACGGGACTAGCGGGACAGATACGCAGTATTTT. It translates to CASSLHGTSGTDTQYF.

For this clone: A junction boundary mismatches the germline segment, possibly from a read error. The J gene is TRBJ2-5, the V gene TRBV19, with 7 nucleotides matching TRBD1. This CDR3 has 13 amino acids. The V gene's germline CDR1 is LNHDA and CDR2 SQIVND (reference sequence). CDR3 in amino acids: CASRDTGVETQYF. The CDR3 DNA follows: TGTGCTAGTAGGGATACAGGGGTAGAGACCCAGTACTTC.

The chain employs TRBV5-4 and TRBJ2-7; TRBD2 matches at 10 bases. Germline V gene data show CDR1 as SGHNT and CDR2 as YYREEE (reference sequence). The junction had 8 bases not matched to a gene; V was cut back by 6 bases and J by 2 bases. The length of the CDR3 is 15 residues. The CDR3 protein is CASTIAGGPTYEQYF. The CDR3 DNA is TGTGCCAGCACGATAGCGGGAGGACCAACCTACGAGCAGTACTTC.

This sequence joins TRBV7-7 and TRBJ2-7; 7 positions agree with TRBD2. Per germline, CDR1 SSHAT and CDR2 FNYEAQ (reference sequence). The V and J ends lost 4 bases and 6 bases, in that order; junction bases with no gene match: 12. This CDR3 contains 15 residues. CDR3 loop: CASSSGPGGLGEQYF. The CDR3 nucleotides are TGTGCCAGCAGCTCCGGGCCGGGGGGTTTGGGCGAGCAGTACTTC. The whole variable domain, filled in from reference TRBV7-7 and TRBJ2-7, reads GAGVSQSPRYKVTKRGQDVTLRCDPISSHATLYWYQQALGQGPEFLTYFNYEAQPDKSGLPSDRFSAERPEGSISTLTIQRTEQRDSAMYRCASSSGPGGLGEQYFGPGTRLTVT.

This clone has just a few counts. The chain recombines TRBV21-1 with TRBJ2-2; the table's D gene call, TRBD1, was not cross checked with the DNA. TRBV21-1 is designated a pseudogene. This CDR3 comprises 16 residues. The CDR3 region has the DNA TGTGCCAGCAGCAAAGATAGGGGGAGAAAGGACGGGGAGCTGTTTTTT. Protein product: CASSKDRGRKDGELFF.

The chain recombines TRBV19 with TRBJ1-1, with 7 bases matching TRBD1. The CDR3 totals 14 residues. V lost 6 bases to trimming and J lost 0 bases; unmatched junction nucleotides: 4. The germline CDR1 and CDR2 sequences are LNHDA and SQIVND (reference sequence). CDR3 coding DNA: TGTGCCAGTAGCCTCGGGACAGTGAACACTGAAGCTTTCTTT. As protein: CASSLGTVNTEAFF.

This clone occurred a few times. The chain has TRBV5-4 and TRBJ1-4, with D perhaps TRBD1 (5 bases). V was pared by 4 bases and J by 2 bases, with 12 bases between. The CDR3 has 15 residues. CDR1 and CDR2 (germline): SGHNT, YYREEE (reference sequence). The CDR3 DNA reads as TGTGCCAGCAGCCCTGGGGGGGTGACTAATGAAAAACTGTTTTTT. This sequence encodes CASSPGGVTNEKLFF.

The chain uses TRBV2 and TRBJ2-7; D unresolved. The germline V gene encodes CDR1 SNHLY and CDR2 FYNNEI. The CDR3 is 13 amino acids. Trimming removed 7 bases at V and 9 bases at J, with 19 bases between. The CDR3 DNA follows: TGTGCCAGCACCGAAATTCTGTCGAATGGGCAGTACTTC. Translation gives CASTEILSNGQYF.